This T cell receptor (beta chain) was identified in a study of T cells in Graves' hyperthyroidism and ophthalmopathy. Notes on the study in general: Through a model of 13 V-J features, ophthalmopathy was separated from stable hyperthyroidism. The model's output predicted ophthalmopathy at a median of about 6.5 months prior to onset.

Amplification of TCR beta CDR3 regions was performed using RNA transcripts as template. The TCR CDR3 was amplified in a first-round RT-PCR using the HTBI primer set. TCRdb recomputed calls from the multiplex PCR reads with MiXCR, one row per CDR3 protein. The sample records about 200,000 distinct CDR3 sequences, about a sixth being singletons. The table lists this clonotype with a few counts. Antigen: not known. The receptor comes from a woman in her fifties or sixties with Graves' hyperthyroidism. The sequenced sample consisted of blood.

CDR3 nucleotides: TGTGCCAGCAGCGTAGGGGCTGGCAGCTCCTACAATGAGCAGTTCTTC. Translating gives CASSVGAGSSYNEQFF. The chain employs TRBV9 and TRBJ2-1, with no clear D. CDR3 size: 16 residues. Trimming removed 0 bases from V and 0 bases from J, with 10 bases in between. Germline V gene data show CDR1 as SGDLS and CDR2 as YYNGEE.